This T cell receptor beta chain appears in the sequencing data of a study of shared T cell receptors in the human thymus. Data came from immunoSEQ multiplex PCR; TCRdb stores just in-frame clones and leaves some out. Altogether hundreds of thousands of clones are present, 70% to 90% being singletons, with the ten largest covering about 0.01%. CDR3 length: 15 amino acids. J gave up 2 bases and V 5 bases, and 8 bases lay outside the gene matches. Looked up from germline, CDR1 is MGHDK and CDR2 is SYGVNS. The data also belong to a second study, concerning human thymus T cells. That report notes: The donors were infants in Finland with congenital heart defects, otherwise immunologically healthy. Thymic tissue was derived from resections collected during corrective heart surgery. Repertoires sampled from thymus and blood appeared biased in V and J gene usage. The related literature has documented a marked overlap of thymic repertoires among unrelated individuals.

The TCR was taken from a boy under two years old with a congenital heart defect. The sample was thymocytes. J is TRBJ2-5 and V is TRBV25-1; 7 bases map to TRBD2. Here the CDR3 DNA reads TGTGCCAGCAGTCTCTGGGGGAGGGGTCAAGAGACCCAGTACTTC. This sequence encodes CASSLWGRGQETQYF.